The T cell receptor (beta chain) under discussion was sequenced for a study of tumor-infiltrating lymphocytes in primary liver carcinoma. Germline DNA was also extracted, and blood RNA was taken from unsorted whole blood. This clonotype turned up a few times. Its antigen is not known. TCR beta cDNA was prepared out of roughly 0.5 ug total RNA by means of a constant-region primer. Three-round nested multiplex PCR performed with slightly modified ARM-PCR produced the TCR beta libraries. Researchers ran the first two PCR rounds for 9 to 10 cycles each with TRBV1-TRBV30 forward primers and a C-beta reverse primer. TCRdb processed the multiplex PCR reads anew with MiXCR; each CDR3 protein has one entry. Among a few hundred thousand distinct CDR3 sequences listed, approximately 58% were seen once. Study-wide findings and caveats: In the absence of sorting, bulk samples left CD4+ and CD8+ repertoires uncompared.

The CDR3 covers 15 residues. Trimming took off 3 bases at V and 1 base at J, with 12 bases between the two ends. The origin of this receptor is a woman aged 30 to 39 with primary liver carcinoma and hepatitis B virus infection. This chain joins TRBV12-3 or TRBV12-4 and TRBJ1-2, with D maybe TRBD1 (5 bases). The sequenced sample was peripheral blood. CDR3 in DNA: TGTGCCAGCAGTTTCAGGGCAGGGCTTAACTATGGCTACACCTTC. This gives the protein CASSFRAGLNYGYTF.